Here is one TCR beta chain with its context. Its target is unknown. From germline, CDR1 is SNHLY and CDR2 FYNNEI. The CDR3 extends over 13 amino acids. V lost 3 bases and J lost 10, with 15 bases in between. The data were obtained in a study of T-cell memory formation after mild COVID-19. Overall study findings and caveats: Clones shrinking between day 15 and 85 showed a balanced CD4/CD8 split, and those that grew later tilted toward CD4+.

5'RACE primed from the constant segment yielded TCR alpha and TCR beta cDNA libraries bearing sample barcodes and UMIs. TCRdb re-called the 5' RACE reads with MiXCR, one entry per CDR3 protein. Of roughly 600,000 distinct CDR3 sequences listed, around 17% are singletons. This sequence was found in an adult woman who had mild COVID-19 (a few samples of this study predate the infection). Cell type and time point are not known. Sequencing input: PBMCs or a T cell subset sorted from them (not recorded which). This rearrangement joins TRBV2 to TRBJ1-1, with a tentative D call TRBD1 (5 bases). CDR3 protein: CASSDRARGGAFF. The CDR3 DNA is TGTGCCAGCAGTGACAGGGCCCGGGGGGGAGCTTTCTTT.